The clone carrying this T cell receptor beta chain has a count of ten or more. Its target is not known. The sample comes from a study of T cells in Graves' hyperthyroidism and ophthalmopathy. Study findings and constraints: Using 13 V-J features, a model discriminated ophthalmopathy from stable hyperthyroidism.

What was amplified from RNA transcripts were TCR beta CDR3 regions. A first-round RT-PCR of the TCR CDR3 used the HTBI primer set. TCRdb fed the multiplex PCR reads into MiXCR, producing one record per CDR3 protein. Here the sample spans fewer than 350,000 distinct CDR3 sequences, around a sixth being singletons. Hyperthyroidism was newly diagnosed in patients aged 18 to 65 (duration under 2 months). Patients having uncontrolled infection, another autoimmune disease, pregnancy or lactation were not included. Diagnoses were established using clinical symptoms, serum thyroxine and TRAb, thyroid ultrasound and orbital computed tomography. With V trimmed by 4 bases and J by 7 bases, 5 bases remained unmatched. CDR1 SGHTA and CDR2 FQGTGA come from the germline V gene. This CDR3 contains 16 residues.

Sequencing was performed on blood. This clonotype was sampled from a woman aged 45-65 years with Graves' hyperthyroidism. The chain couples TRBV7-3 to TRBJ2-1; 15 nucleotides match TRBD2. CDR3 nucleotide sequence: TGTGCCAGCAGCTCGGGACTAGCGGGGGGCCTAAATGAGCAGTTCTTC. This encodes CASSSGLAGGLNEQFF.